Listed here are 20 T cell receptor beta chains from one sample, sequenced in a study of beta chain features in type 1 diabetes. Study results and caveats: Within each of all four CD4+ subsets, Type 1 diabetes patients had TCRB CDR3s that were moderately but significantly shorter.

No antigen has been identified for these receptors. Reverse transcription of all isolated RNA meant that expressed TCRB transcripts were sequenced. The method was immunoSEQ multiplex PCR; TCRdb's version includes in-frame clones alone and lacks a portion of them. The repertoire includes 240,000 or so clones, 14% of them detected once, and roughly 0.019% sits in the top ten. The sequencing input was naive CD4+ T cells from blood. These receptors came from a man in his thirties or forties with type 1 diabetes.

This clone has a handful of counts. The V call is TRBV7-9, the J call TRBJ2-7, with 8 bases fitting TRBD2. Trimming removed 3 bases from V and 6 bases from J; junction bases left unmatched: 7. CDR3 length equals 14 residues. Germline loops: CDR1 SEHNR, CDR2 FQNEAQ (reference sequence). The CDR3 DNA reads TGTGCCAGCAGCTTCGGGGTAGCGGGAAGCGAGCAGTACTTC. Protein product: CASSFGVAGSEQYF.

CDR3 bases: TGTGCCAGCAGTGGGGCGGGAACGAACACCGGGGAGCTGTTTTTT. This translates into CASSGAGTNTGELFF. The chain uses TRBV2 and TRBJ2-2, with a tentative D call TRBD2 (6 bases). There are 15 residues in the CDR3. The germline CDR1 and CDR2 sequences are SNHLY and FYNNEI. V lost 4 bases to trimming and J lost 0 bases, with 9 bases between them.

This clone was seen a few times. This chain uses TRBV4-1 with TRBJ2-6; 9 nucleotides match TRBD1. CDR1 and CDR2 from the germline V gene are MGHRA and YSYEKL. V trimming: 4 bases; J trimming: 12 bases; junction bases outside the gene matches: 7. This CDR3 has 14 residues. The CDR3 DNA reads as TGCGCCAGCAGCCTGGGACAGGGCGTCAGCGTCCTGACTTTC. It encodes CASSLGQGVSVLTF.

The table lists this clone with a few counts. The chain uses TRBV11-2 and TRBJ1-2; 8 bases align to TRBD1. The trim removed 5 bases at V and 6 bases at J, leaving 11 bases unmatched. The CDR3 covers 15 residues. Per the germline V gene, CDR1 is SGHAT and CDR2 is FQNNGV. CDR3 sequence: CASSPRTGSVDGYTF. In nucleotides, the CDR3 is TGTGCCAGCAGCCCTCGGACAGGGTCGGTGGATGGCTACACCTTC.

V and J are TRBV30 and TRBJ1-2, with D unresolved. Germline V gives CDR1 GTSNPN, CDR2 SVGIG (reference sequence). The CDR3 length is 12 residues. Trimming removed 5 bases from V and 8 bases from J, with 15 bases in between. The CDR3 coding sequence is TGTGCCTGGGGCCCACCCTGGTACGGCTACACCTTC. Protein sequence: CAWGPPWYGYTF. The entire variable domain, with the rest obtained from reference TRBV30 and TRBJ1-2, is as follows: SQTIHQWPATLVQPVGSPLSLECTVEGTSNPNLYWYRQAAGRGLQLLFYSVGIGQISSEVPQNLSASRPQDRQFILSSKKLLLSDSGFYLCAWGPPWYGYTFGSGTRLTVV.

This clone has only a few counts. This sequence joins TRBV27 and TRBJ2-5, with 7 bases aligning to TRBD1. From germline, CDR1 is MNHEY and CDR2 SMNVEV (reference sequence). The V gene end was trimmed by 6 bases and the J gene end by 3 bases; junction bases not matched to a gene: 4. The length of the CDR3 is 13 residues. CDR3 loop: CASRIGTEETQYF. In DNA form, the CDR3 reads TGTGCCAGCAGGATTGGGACAGAAGAGACCCAGTACTTC.

The chain recombines TRBV6-5 with TRBJ2-7; tentative D call: TRBD2 (5 bases). Trimming left V 6 bases short and J 3 bases short, with 15 bases between. From germline, CDR1 is MNHEY and CDR2 SVGAGI. The CDR3 consists of 14 residues. This chain's CDR3 is CASSTRGLGYEQYF. The CDR3 DNA follows: TGTGCCAGCAGCACTAGAGGCCTGGGCTACGAGCAGTACTTC.

This sequence joins TRBV5-1 and TRBJ1-1, with TRBD1 identical over 9 bases. V lost 4 bases, J lost 7 bases, and 8 bases stayed unmatched. CDR1 and CDR2 (germline): SGHRS, YFSETQ. The CDR3 contains 14 residues. In nucleotides, the CDR3 is TGCGCCAGCAGCCCACGACAGGGGGACGGTGAAGCTTTCTTT. Its protein product is CASSPRQGDGEAFF.

J is TRBJ2-1 and V is TRBV27, with D possibly TRBD1 on 5 matching bases. From germline, CDR1 is MNHEY and CDR2 SMNVEV (reference sequence). The V end was cut by 0 bases, the J end by 9 bases, with 12 bases between. CDR3 size: 14 residues. The CDR3 DNA follows: TGTGCCAGCAGTTTATCTGGTGCTCAGGGTGAGCAGTTCTTC. It is translated as CASSLSGAQGEQFF.

This clone was counted only a few times. The chain couples TRBV11-2 to TRBJ2-1; 9 nucleotides align to TRBD2. V was pared by 0 bases and J by 8 bases, with 14 bases of the junction left unmatched. The CDR3 runs 18 residues. Germline V CDR1 and CDR2: SGHAT, FQNNGV. CDR3 in amino acids: CASSLDTAGGPPDDEQFF. CDR3 DNA: TGTGCCAGCAGCTTAGATACGGCGGGGGGGCCCCCTGACGATGAGCAGTTCTTC.

The sample holds a few counts of this clone. This chain links TRBV18 with TRBJ1-4; D call uncertain. Germline V gene sequence: CDR1 KGHSH, CDR2 LQKENI. Deletions cut 3 bases from V and 8 bases from J, with 13 bases between. This CDR3 has 14 residues. Here the CDR3 DNA reads TGTGCCAGCTCACCGAGGGATATGCAGGAAAAACTGTTTTTT. Translated, it gives CASSPRDMQEKLFF.

This clone turned up a few times. The chain couples TRBV29-1 to TRBJ1-2; TRBD1 agrees at 9 bases. The V and J ends lost 7 bases and 7 bases, in that order; junction bases with no gene match: 7. CDR3 length: 12 residues. The germline gives CDR1 SQVTM, CDR2 ANQGSEA. The CDR3 loop reads CSAQGTGLGYTF. The DNA of the CDR3 is TGCAGCGCCCAAGGGACAGGGCTTGGCTACACCTTC. The full variable domain, rest sourced from reference TRBV29-1 and TRBJ1-2, is SAVISQKPSRDICQRGTSLTIQCQVDSQVTMMFWYRQQPGQSLTLIATANQGSEATYESGFVIDKFPISRPNLTFSTLTVSNMSPEDSSIYLCSAQGTGLGYTFGSGTRLTVV.

This clone has only a few counts. CDR3: CASSDSEGAFF. CDR3 bases: TGTGCCAGCAGTGATTCCGAGGGAGCTTTCTTT. V is TRBV2 and J is TRBJ1-1; D is uncertain. V was shortened by 3 bases and J by 10 bases, with 9 bases between the two germline ends. Germline lookup yields CDR1 SNHLY and CDR2 FYNNEI. The CDR3 length is 11 residues.

J is TRBJ2-3 and V is TRBV5-1; tentatively, D is TRBD1 (6 bases). Germline V gene sequence: CDR1 SGHRS, CDR2 YFSETQ. Trimming stripped 4 bases from V and 2 bases from J, with 8 bases between. The CDR3 sequence is 13 residues long. The CDR3 loop reads CASSGDNTDTQYF. Written as DNA, the CDR3 is TGCGCCAGCAGCGGGGACAACACAGATACGCAGTATTTT.

This clone was seen only a few times. The same CDR3 also results from other DNA sequences found in this sample. This chain joins TRBV30 and TRBJ1-5; D perhaps matches TRBD1 (6 bases). V lost 0 bases and J lost 4, with 13 bases in between. Germline V gene sequence: CDR1 GTSNPN, CDR2 SVGIG (reference sequence). The CDR3 spans 15 residues. CDR3 bases: TGTGCCTGGAGTGTGCCGGGGACACTTAATCAGCCCCAGCATTTT. Protein product: CAWSVPGTLNQPQHF.

This clone was seen only a few times. The chain carries TRBV7-8 and TRBJ1-4, with unresolved D. V gave up 5 bases and J gave up 0 bases, with 16 bases separating them. Per the germline V gene, CDR1 is SGHVS and CDR2 is FQNEAQ. This CDR3 is 17 amino acids long. CDR3 DNA sequence: TGTGCCAGCAGCCTACTAAGGACGGGAGCAACTAATGAAAAACTGTTTTTT. Protein: CASSLLRTGATNEKLFF.

This clone was detected only a few times. This chain uses TRBV6-5 with TRBJ1-1; tentative D call: TRBD1 (5 bases). Trimming stripped 5 bases from V and 2 bases from J, with 9 bases between. Germline CDR1 reads MNHEY; CDR2 reads SVGAGI. The CDR3 totals 13 residues. The CDR3 nucleotides read TGTGCCAGCAGTACGGGGGGAAACACTGAAGCTTTCTTT. Its protein product is CASSTGGNTEAFF.

This clone was observed a few times. This chain joins TRBV9 and TRBJ2-7; weak D call: TRBD2 (6 bases). CDR3 length equals 15 residues. Trimming left V 4 bases short and J 4 bases short, with 18 bases between. The V gene's germline CDR1 is SGDLS and CDR2 YYNGEE. The CDR3 loop is CASSSQEGSVYEQYF. CDR3 bases: TGTGCCAGCAGCTCCCAGGAGGGATCTGTATACGAGCAGTACTTC.

This clone was observed a few times. The chain combines TRBV12-5 with TRBJ1-1, with D tentatively TRBD1 (6 bases). V was clipped by 2 bases and J by 1 base, with 8 bases between them. Germline CDR1 is LGHNT and CDR2 is FRNRAP. The CDR3 runs 14 residues. The CDR3 DNA reads TGTGCTAGTGGTTTGACAGGGACGAACACTGAAGCTTTCTTT. Protein sequence: CASGLTGTNTEAFF.

This clone has only a few counts. V gene TRBV30 combines with J gene TRBJ2-7, with D perhaps matching TRBD1 (5 bases). Between the trimmed V and J ends, which lost 0 bases and 3 bases, there was a span of 12 bases. The germline gives CDR1 GTSNPN, CDR2 SVGIG (reference sequence). The CDR3 runs to 14 residues. The CDR3 nucleotides are TGTGCCTGGAGTGTACGTCTAACAGGCTACGAGCAGTACTTC. Amino acid sequence: CAWSVRLTGYEQYF.